The 7 T cell receptor beta chains presented below share a single source sample, sequenced in a study. Tregs were sorted as CD4+CD25+CD127-/low cells. TCRdb reanalysed the 5' RACE reads using MiXCR and keeps one entry per CDR3 protein. The data show over 8,000 distinct CDR3 sequences, roughly 34% seen once. Material for sequencing was Tregs sorted from blood. These receptors were obtained from a female donor with breast cancer.

Comments on this clonotype: This may stem from a read error, because a much larger clone lies one nucleotide away. The chain employs TRBV12-3 or TRBV12-4 and TRBJ2-7; D ambiguous. This CDR3 has 15 residues. In DNA, the CDR3 is TGTGCCAACAGTTTAGGACCTGCGAGCTCCTACGAGCAGTACTTC. This sequence encodes CANSLGPASSYEQYF.

By its share, this clonotype is medium-sized. This chain joins TRBV6-2 or TRBV6-3 and TRBJ2-1, with D possibly TRBD1 on 5 matching bases. CDR1 and CDR2 from the germline V gene are MNHEY and SVGEGT. V shed 7 bases and J shed 0 bases, with 13 bases lying between them. The CDR3 covers 15 residues. The CDR3 coding sequence is TGTGCCAGCAAAAGTAGGGGTAGCTCCTACAATGAGCAGTTCTTC. It translates to CASKSRGSSYNEQFF.

This clonotype was found a few times. The chain uses TRBV25-1 and TRBJ2-1; the D gene is possibly TRBD1 (6 bases). Germline V gene data show CDR1 as MGHDK and CDR2 as SYGVNS. The CDR3 runs to 14 residues. V was trimmed by 3 bases and J by 0 bases, leaving 6 bases between them. This CDR3 reads CASSEGASYNEQFF. CDR3 sequence (DNA): TGTGCCAGCAGTGAGGGGGCCTCCTACAATGAGCAGTTCTTC. Based on the CDR3 plus reference TRBV25-1 and TRBJ2-1, the full variable domain is EADIYQTPRYLVIGTGKKITLECSQTMGHDKMYWYQQDPGMELHLIHYSYGVNSTEKGDLSSESTVSRIRTEHFPLTLESARPSHTSQYLCASSEGASYNEQFFGPGTRLTVL.

This clonotype turned up a few times. The chain couples TRBV25-1 to TRBJ1-2, with D maybe TRBD1 (5 bases). Per germline, CDR1 MGHDK and CDR2 SYGVNS. CDR3 length: 12 amino acids. V lost 7 bases and J 7 bases, leaving 13 bases between the germline ends. The CDR3 loop reads CASNAGLGGYTF. As DNA, the CDR3 is TGTGCCAGCAACGCAGGGTTGGGTGGCTACACCTTC.

The chain has TRBV20-1 and TRBJ1-1, with a weak D call TRBD1 (6 bases). V was clipped by 5 bases and J by 0 bases, with 13 bases between them. The CDR3 is 14 amino acids. In germline, CDR1 is DFQATT, CDR2 SNEGSKA (reference sequence). The CDR3 DNA is TGCAGTGCTGAAGACCAGGGGTTGAACACTGAAGCTTTCTTT. Its protein product is CSAEDQGLNTEAFF.

Concerning this clonotype itself: This clone may be a read error of a much larger clone one base away. J is TRBJ2-7 and V is TRBV7-2; D unresolved. The CDR3 runs to 18 residues. Trimming cost V 4 bases and J 3 bases, with 25 bases left between them. Germline CDR1 is SGHTA and CDR2 is FQGNSA. The CDR3 is CASSSLIGHEYNYYEQYV. CDR3 in DNA: TGTGCCAGCAGCTCCCTAATTGGGCACGAATACAACTACTACGAGCAGTACGTC.

Turning to this clonotype: Because the CDR3 is missing its conserved closing phenylalanine or tryptophan, this is likely a read error. CDR3 nucleotide sequence: TGTGCCAGCAGCCAGGACAGGGCGGCGAATGGCTACACCTCC. This encodes CASSQDRAANGYTS. This chain connects TRBV6-7 to TRBJ1-2, with TRBD1 matching over 8 bases. Being an ORF, TRBV6-7 has a function that is uncertain. V trimming: 6 bases; J trimming: 6 bases; junction bases outside the gene matches: 9. The CDR3 covers 14 residues.